One sample yielded the 2 T cell receptor beta chains listed below, sequenced in a study of cytotoxic CD8 clonotypes in ibrutinib-treated CLL. Profiled with immunoSEQ multiplex PCR; TCRdb holds only in-frame clones, not every one. In the table there are approximately 330,000 clones, about 80% of which are singletons. Sequences were derived from PBMCs, sampled before ibrutinib treatment. The receptors derive from a human donor with chronic lymphocytic leukemia.

This chain connects TRBV7-2 to TRBJ2-1; D call uncertain. Germline V lookup: CDR1 SGHTA, CDR2 FQGNSA. V was cut by 0 bases and J by 6 bases, with 6 bases left in between. CDR3 length: 13 residues. CDR3 in amino acids: CASSLAWSNEQFF. In DNA form, the CDR3 reads TGTGCCAGCAGCTTAGCGTGGAGCAATGAGCAGTTCTTC.

The gene calls are TRBV11-2 and TRBJ2-5; D is uncertain. V lost 5 bases, J lost 0 bases, and 10 bases lay in between. The germline V gene has CDR1 SGHAT and CDR2 FQNNGV. This CDR3 is 14 amino acids long. CDR3 sequence: CASSPARYQETQYF. As DNA, the CDR3 is TGTGCCAGCAGCCCAGCGCGCTACCAAGAGACCCAGTACTTC.